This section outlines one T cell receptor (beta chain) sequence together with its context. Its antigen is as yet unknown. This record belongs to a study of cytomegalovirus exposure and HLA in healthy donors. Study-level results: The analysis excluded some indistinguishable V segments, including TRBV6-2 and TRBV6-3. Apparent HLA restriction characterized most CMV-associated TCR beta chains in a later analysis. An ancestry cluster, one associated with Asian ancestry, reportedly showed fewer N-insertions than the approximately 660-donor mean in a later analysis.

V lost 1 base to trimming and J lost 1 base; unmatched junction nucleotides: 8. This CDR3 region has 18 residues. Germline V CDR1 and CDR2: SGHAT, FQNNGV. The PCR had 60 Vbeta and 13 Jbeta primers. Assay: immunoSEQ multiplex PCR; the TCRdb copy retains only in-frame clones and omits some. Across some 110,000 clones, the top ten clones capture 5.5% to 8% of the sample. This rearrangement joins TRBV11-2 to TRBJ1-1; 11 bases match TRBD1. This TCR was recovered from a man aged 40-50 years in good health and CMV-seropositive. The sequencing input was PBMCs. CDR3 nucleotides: TGTGCCAGCAGCTTAGTCCTAGGACAGGGGGCCAAGAACACTGAAGCTTTCTTT. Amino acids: CASSLVLGQGAKNTEAFF.